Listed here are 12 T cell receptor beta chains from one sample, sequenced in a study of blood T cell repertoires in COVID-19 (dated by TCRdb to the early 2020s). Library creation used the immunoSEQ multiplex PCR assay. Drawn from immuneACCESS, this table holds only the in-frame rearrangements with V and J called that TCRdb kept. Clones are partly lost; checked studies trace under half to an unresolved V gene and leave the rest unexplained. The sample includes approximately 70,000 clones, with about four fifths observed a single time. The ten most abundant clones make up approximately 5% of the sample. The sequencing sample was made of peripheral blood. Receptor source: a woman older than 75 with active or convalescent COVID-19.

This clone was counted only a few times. CDR3 loop: CASSPFRGSSYNEQFF. In DNA form, the CDR3 reads TGTGCCAGCAGCCCCTTCAGGGGGAGCTCCTACAATGAGCAGTTCTTC. The rearrangement joins TRBV14 to TRBJ2-1, with 7 bases matching TRBD1. The length of the CDR3 is 16 residues. Germline V gene data show CDR1 as SGHDN and CDR2 as FVKESK. The J segment lost 0 bases and the V segment lost 4 bases, leaving 6 bases of the junction unmatched.

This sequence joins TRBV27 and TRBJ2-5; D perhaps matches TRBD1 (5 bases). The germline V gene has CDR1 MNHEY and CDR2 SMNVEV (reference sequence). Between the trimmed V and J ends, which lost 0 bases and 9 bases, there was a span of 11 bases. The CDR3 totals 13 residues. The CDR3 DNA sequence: TGTGCCAGCAGTTTATCCCATTTAGGGGCCCAGTACTTC. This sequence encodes CASSLSHLGAQYF.

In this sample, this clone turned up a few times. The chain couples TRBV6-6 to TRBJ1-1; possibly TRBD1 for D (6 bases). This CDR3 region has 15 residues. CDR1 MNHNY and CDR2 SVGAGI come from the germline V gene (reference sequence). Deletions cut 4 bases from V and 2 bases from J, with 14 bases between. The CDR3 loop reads CASSSQRTVNTEAFF. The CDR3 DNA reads TGTGCCAGCAGTTCTCAGAGGACAGTAAACACTGAAGCTTTCTTT.

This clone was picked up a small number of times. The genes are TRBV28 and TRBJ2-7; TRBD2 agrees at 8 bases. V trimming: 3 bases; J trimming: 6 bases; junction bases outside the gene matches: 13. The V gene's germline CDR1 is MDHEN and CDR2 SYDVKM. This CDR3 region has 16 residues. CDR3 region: CASSLELDSAGGEQYF. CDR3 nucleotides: TGTGCCAGCAGTTTGGAACTGGACAGTGCGGGGGGCGAGCAGTACTTC.

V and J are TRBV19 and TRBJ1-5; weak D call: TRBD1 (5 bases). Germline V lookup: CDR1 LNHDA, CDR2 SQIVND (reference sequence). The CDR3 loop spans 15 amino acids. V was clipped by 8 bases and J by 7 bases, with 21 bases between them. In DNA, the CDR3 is TGTGCCAGTTGTTCCATCCGTGGGGCAGGGCAGCCCCAGCATTTT. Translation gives CASCSIRGAGQPQHF.

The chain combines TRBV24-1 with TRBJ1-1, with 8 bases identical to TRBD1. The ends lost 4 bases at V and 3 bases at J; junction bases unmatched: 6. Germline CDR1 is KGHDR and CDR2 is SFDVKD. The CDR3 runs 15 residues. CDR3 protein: CATSDPDRGDTEAFF. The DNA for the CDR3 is TGTGCCACCAGTGACCCTGACAGGGGAGACACTGAAGCTTTCTTT.

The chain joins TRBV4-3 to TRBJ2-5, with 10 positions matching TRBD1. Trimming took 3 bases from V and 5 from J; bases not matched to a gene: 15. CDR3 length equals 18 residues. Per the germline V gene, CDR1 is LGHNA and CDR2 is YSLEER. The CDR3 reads CASSQDLPRTGGRETQYF. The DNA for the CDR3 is TGCGCCAGCAGCCAGGACTTGCCCCGGACAGGGGGGAGGGAGACCCAGTACTTC.

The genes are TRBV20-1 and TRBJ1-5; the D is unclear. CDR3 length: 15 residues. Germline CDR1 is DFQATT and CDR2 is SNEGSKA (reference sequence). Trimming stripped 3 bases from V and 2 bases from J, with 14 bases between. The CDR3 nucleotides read TGCAGTGCTAGTCGAAGCATACTCGGCAATCAGCCCCAGCATTTT. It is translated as CSASRSILGNQPQHF.

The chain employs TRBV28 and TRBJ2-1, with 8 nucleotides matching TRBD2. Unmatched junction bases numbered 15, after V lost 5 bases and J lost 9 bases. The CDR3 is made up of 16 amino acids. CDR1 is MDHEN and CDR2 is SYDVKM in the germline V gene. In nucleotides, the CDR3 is TGTGCCAGCAGTGAAACAGGTGCGGGGGGACAATTTGAGCAGTTCTTC. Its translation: CASSETGAGGQFEQFF.

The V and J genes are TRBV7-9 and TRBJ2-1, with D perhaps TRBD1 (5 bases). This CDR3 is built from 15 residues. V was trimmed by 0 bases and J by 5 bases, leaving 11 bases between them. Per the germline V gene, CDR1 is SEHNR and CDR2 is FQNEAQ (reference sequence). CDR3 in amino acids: CASSLAVGLHNEQFF. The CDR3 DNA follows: TGTGCCAGCAGCTTAGCGGTGGGGCTCCACAATGAGCAGTTCTTC.

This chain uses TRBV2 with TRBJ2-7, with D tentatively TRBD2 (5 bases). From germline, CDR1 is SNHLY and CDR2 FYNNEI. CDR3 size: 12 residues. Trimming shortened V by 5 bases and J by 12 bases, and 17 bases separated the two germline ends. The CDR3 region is CASSPGIHGGYF. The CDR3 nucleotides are TGTGCCAGCAGTCCCGGGATTCACGGCGGGTACTTC.

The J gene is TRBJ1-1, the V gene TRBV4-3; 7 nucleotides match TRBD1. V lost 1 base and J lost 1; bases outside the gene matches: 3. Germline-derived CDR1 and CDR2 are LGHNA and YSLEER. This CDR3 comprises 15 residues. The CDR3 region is CASSQAGQSNTEAFF. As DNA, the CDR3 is TGCGCCAGCAGCCAAGCGGGACAGTCGAACACTGAAGCTTTCTTT.